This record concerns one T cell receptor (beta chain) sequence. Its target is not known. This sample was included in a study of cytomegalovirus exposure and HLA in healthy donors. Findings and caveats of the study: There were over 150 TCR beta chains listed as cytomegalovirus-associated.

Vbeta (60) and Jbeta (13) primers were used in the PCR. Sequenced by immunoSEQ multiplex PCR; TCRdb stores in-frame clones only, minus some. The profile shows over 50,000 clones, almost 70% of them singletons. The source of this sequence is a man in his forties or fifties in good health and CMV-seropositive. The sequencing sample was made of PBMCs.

CDR3 loop: CASHLEAEPYEQYF. The CDR3 nucleotides are TGCGCCAGTCACCTCGAGGCAGAGCCCTACGAGCAGTACTTC. The rearrangement links TRBV5-1 to TRBJ2-7, with unresolved D. Germline CDR1 and CDR2: SGHRS and YFSETQ. The V end lost 8 bases, the J end lost 2 bases, and 17 bases lay between the germline ends. CDR3 size: 14 residues.